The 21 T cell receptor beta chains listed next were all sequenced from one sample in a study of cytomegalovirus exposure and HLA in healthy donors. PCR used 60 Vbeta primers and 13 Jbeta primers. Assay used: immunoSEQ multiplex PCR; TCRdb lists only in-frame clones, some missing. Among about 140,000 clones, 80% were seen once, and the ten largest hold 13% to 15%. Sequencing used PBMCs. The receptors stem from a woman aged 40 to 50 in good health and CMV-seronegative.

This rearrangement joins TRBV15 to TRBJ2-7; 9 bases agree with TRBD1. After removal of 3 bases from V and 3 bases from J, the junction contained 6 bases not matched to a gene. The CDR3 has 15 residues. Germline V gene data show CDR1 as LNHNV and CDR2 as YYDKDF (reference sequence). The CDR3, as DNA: TGTGCCACCAGCAGGTCCGGGACAGGGCTCTACGAGCAGTACTTC. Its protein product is CATSRSGTGLYEQYF.

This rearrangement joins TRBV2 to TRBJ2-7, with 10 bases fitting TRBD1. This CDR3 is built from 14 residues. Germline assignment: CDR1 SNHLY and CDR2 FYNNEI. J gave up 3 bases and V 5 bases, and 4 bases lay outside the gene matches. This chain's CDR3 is CASSRQGALYEQYF. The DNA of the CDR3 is TGTGCCAGCAGTAGACAGGGGGCGCTCTACGAGCAGTACTTC.

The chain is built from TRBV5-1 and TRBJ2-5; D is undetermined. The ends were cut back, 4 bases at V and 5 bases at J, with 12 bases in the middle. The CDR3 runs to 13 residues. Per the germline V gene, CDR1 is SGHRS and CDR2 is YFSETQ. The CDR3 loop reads CASSAESRETQYF. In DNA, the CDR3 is TGCGCCAGCAGCGCCGAGTCTCGGGAGACCCAGTACTTC.

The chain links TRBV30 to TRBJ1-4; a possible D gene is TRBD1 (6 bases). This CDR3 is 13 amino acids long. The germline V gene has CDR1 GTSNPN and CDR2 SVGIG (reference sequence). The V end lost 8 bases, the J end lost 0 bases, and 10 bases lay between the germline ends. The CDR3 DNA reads TGTGCCCTCGGACAGACAACTAATGAAAAACTGTTTTTT. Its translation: CALGQTTNEKLFF.

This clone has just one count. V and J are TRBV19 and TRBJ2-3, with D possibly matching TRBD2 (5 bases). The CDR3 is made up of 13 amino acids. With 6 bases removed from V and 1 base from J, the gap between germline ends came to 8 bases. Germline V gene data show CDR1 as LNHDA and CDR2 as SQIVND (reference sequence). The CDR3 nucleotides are TGTGCCAGTAGGACGAGGGGCACAGATACGCAGTATTTT. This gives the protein CASRTRGTDTQYF.

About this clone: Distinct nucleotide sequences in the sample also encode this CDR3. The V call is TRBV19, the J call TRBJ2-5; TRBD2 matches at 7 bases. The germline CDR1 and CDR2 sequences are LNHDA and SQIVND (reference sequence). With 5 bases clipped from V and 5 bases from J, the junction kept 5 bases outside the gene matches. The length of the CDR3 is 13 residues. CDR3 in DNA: TGTGCCAGTAGTTCACTCGGGGGGGAGACCCAGTACTTC. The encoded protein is CASSSLGGETQYF.

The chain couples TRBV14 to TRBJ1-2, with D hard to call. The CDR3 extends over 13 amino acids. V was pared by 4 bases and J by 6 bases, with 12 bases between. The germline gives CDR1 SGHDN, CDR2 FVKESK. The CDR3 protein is CASSPREGHGYTF. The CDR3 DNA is TGTGCCAGCAGCCCAAGGGAGGGCCATGGCTACACCTTC.

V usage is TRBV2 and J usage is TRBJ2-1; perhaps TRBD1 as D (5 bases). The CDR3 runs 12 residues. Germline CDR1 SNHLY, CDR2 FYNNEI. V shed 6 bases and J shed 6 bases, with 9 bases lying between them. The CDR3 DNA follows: TGTGCCAGCAGGGATACAGGCAATGAGCAGTTCTTC. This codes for CASRDTGNEQFF.

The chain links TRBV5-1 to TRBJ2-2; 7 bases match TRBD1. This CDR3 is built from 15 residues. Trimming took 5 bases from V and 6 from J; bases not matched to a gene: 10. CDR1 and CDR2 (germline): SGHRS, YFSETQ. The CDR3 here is CASRRTGTLPGELFF. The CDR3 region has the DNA TGCGCCAGCAGACGGACAGGAACTCTCCCCGGGGAGCTGTTTTTT.

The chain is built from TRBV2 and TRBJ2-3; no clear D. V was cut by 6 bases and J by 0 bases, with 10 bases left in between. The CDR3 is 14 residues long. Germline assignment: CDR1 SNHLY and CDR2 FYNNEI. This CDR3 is CASSKRPSTDTQYF. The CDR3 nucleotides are TGTGCCAGCAGCAAGCGACCAAGCACAGATACGCAGTATTTT.

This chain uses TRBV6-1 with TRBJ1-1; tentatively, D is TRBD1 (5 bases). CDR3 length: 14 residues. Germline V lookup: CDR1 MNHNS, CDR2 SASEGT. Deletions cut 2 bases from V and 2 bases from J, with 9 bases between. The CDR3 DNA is TGTGCCAGCAGTGAACAGGGACTAAACACTGAAGCTTTCTTT. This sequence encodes CASSEQGLNTEAFF.

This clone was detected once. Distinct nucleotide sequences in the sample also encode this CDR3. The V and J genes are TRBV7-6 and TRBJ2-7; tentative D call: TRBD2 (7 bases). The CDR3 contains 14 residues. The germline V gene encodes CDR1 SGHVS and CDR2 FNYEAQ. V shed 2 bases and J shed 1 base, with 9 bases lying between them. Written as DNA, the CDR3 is TGTGCCAGCAGCTTACGGGGGGCGTCCTACGAGCAGTACTTC. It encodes CASSLRGASYEQYF.

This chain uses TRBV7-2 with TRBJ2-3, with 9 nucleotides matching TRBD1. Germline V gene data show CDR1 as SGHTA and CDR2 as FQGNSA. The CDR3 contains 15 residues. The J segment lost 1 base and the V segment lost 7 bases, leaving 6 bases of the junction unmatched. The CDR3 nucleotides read TGTGCCAGCAACCCGGGACAGGGACGCACAGATACGCAGTATTTT. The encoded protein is CASNPGQGRTDTQYF.

CDR3 DNA: TGTGCCAGCAGCGGACAGACTAACACAGATACGCAGTATTTT. This sequence encodes CASSGQTNTDTQYF. J is TRBJ2-3 and V is TRBV11-3; the D gene is possibly TRBD1 (6 bases). This CDR3 contains 14 residues. Per the germline V gene, CDR1 is SGHNT and CDR2 is YENEEA. V was pared by 5 bases and J by 2 bases, with 11 bases between.

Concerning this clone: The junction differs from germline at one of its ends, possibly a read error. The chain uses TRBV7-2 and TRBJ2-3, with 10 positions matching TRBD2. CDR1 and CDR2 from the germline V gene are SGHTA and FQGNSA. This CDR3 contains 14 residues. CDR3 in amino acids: CASSIAGGTDTQYF. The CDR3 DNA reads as TGTGCCAGCAGCATAGCGGGAGGAACAGATACGCAGTATTTT.

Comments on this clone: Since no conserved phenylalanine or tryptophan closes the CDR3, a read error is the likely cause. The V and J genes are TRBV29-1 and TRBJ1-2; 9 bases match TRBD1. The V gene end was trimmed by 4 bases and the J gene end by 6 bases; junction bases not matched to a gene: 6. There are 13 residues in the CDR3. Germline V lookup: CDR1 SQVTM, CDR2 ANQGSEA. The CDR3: CSVVSGQGDGYTL. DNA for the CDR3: TGCAGCGTTGTTTCGGGACAGGGCGATGGCTACACCCTC.

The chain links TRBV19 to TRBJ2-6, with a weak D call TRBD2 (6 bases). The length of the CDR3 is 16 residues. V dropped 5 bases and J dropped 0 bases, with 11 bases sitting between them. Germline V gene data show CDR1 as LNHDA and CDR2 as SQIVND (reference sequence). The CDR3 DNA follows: TGTGCCAGTAGTGGTAGCGGAAGCTCTGGGGCCAACGTCCTGACTTTC. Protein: CASSGSGSSGANVLTF.

The CDR3 nucleotides read TGCGCCAGCAGCTTGGTAATAGCGGGGGGTTCGGAGACCCAGTACTTC. Protein: CASSLVIAGGSETQYF. This chain joins TRBV5-1 and TRBJ2-5, with 10 bases matching TRBD2. Trimming took 0 bases from V and 5 from J; bases not matched to a gene: 7. The CDR3 sequence is 16 residues long. CDR1 is SGHRS, CDR2 YFSETQ, per germline.

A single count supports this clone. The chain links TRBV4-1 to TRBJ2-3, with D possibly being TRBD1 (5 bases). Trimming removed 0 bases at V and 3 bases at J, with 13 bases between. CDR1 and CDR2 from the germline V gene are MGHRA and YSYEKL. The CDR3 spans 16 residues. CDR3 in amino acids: CASSQDRSPGTDTQYF. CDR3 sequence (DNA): TGCGCCAGCAGCCAAGATAGGAGTCCAGGGACAGATACGCAGTATTTT.

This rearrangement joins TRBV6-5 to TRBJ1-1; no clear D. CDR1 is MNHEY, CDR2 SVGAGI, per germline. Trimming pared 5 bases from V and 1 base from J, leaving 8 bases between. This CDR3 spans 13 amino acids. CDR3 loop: CASSPRENTEAFF. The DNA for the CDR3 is TGTGCCAGCAGTCCGAGGGAGAACACTGAAGCTTTCTTT.

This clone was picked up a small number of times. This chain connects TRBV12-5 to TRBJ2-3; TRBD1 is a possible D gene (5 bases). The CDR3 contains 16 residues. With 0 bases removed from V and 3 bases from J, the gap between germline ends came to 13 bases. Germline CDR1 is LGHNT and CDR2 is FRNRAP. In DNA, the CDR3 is TGTGCTAGTGGTTTGGTATTGGCAGGGATGACAGATACGCAGTATTTT. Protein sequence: CASGLVLAGMTDTQYF. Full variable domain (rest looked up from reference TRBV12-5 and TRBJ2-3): DARVTQTPRHKVTEMGQEVTMRCQPILGHNTVFWYRQTMMQGLELLAYFRNRAPLDDSGMPKDRFSAEMPDATLATLKIQPSEPRDSAVYFCASGLVLAGMTDTQYFGPGTRLTVL.